This T cell receptor beta chain originates from a study of blood T cell repertoires in COVID-19. This table comes from immunoSEQ multiplex PCR, and its TCRdb copy is limited to in-frame clones, with some not included. Counted here are some 200,000 clones, roughly nine tenths occurring once; the ten biggest clones make up over 9.5%. With 1 base removed from V and 5 bases from J, the gap between germline ends came to 14 bases. The CDR3 covers 14 residues. The V gene's germline CDR1 is GTSNPN and CDR2 SVGIG (reference sequence). The TCR originated in a woman aged 55-75 years with COVID-19, enrolled during active disease. What was sequenced was peripheral blood. The chain recombines TRBV30 with TRBJ1-2; D gene ambiguous. The CDR3 nucleotides are TGTGCCTGGAGTGCTCGGGCGGCGGGTTATGGCTACACCTTC. Protein sequence: CAWSARAAGYGYTF.